One and the same sample provided the 16 T cell receptor beta chains below, sequenced in a study of identical twins. TCRdb processed the 5' RACE reads anew with MiXCR; each CDR3 protein has one entry. The data hold 690,000 or so distinct CDR3 sequences, with about 9.4% observed a single time. These same records also appear under a second study, on yellow fever vaccine responses in identical twins.

Sample: PBMCs. These TCRs come from a woman aged 18-29 years in good health.

The V gene is TRBV4-1, the J gene TRBJ2-7, with D perhaps TRBD1 (6 bases). The germline V gene has CDR1 MGHRA and CDR2 YSYEKL. The CDR3 is 14 residues long. Trimming took 4 bases from V and 3 from J, leaving 13 bases between them. The CDR3 loop is CASSPRQEFYEQYF. CDR3 in DNA: TGCGCCAGCAGCCCACGACAGGAGTTCTACGAGCAGTACTTC.

This clonotype has at least ten counts. CDR3 in DNA: TGTGCCAGCCCAGACGAGGGGGCAGAGATTAGCAATCAGCCCCAGCATTTT. As protein: CASPDEGAEISNQPQHF. The chain carries TRBV27 and TRBJ1-5, with 7 bases matching TRBD1. Germline CDR1 is MNHEY and CDR2 is SMNVEV (reference sequence). CDR3 size: 17 residues. Unmatched junction bases numbered 13, after V lost 8 bases and J lost 0 bases.

In its sample, this clonotype was seen many times. The CDR3 nucleotides read TGTGCCAGCAGTCCCCTGATGGGGGCGGAGACCCAGTACTTC. Translating gives CASSPLMGAETQYF. The rearrangement links TRBV12-3 or TRBV12-4 to TRBJ2-5, with D perhaps TRBD1 (6 bases). V was pared by 5 bases and J by 5 bases, with 15 bases between. This CDR3 is built from 14 residues.

In this sample, this clonotype turned up a few times. CDR3 DNA sequence: TGTGCCAGCAGTTACCGACAAGTGAACACTGAAGCTTTCTTT. Protein sequence: CASSYRQVNTEAFF. This chain links TRBV6-2 or TRBV6-3 with TRBJ1-1; D unresolved. The CDR3 runs to 14 residues. V was shortened by 2 bases and J by 0 bases, with 7 bases between the two germline ends. Germline assignment: CDR1 MNHEY and CDR2 SVGEGT.

This sequence joins TRBV4-1 and TRBJ2-7; 8 bases match TRBD2. The CDR3 extends over 16 amino acids. V shed 0 bases, J shed 5 bases, and the junction held 9 bases outside the gene matches. CDR1 and CDR2 (germline): MGHRA, YSYEKL. This CDR3 reads CASSQDLSSGSDEQYF. CDR3 in DNA: TGCGCCAGCAGCCAAGATCTTTCCAGCGGGAGCGACGAGCAGTACTTC.

This clonotype has more than one count but fewer than ten. The CDR3 DNA sequence: TGTGCCAGCAGCCCCCCGGCGGTAGGGAGCCGAGCCTACAATGAGCAGTTCTTC. Amino acids: CASSPPAVGSRAYNEQFF. The J gene is TRBJ2-1, the V gene TRBV7-6, with a weak D call TRBD2 (5 bases). Germline V gene lookup returns CDR1 SGHVS and CDR2 FNYEAQ. Trimming cost V 5 bases and J 2 bases, with 22 bases left between them. The CDR3 is made up of 18 amino acids.

The rearrangement joins TRBV15 to TRBJ1-2, with 7 bases matching TRBD1. The V gene end was trimmed by 1 base and the J gene end by 3 bases; junction bases not matched to a gene: 11. This CDR3 spans 17 amino acids. Germline V gene sequence: CDR1 LNHNV, CDR2 YYDKDF (reference sequence). The chain's CDR3 is CATSRVPGTVNYYGYTF. In DNA form, the CDR3 reads TGTGCCACCAGCAGAGTACCGGGGACAGTCAATTACTATGGCTACACCTTC.

The DNA for the CDR3 is TGTGCCAGCAGCTTAGGGACAGGGAATTCACCCCTCCACTTT. It yields the protein CASSLGTGNSPLHF. The chain is built from TRBV7-3 and TRBJ1-6, with 9 bases matching TRBD1. The V and J ends lost 2 bases and 7 bases, in that order; junction bases with no gene match: 0. Germline V gene data show CDR1 as SGHTA and CDR2 as FQGTGA. CDR3 length: 14 amino acids.

This clonotype was counted ten times or more. The chain recombines TRBV9 with TRBJ1-2, with TRBD1 matching 8 bases. Per germline, CDR1 SGDLS and CDR2 YYNGEE. The CDR3 has 16 amino acids. The ends lost 0 bases at V and 6 bases at J; junction bases unmatched: 10. The CDR3 DNA follows: TGTGCCAGCAGCGTAGCCGCTCAGGGGGCTCCGGATGGCTACACCTTC. Translated: CASSVAAQGAPDGYTF.

Only a few counts were recorded for this clonotype. The chain carries TRBV28 and TRBJ1-6; the match to TRBD1 covers 8 bases. Germline V gives CDR1 MDHEN, CDR2 SYDVKM. The V gene end was trimmed by 4 bases and the J gene end by 2 bases; junction bases not matched to a gene: 10. CDR3 length equals 18 residues. The CDR3 loop is CASSSGQGAFTYNSPLHF. The CDR3, as DNA: TGTGCCAGCAGTTCCGGGCAGGGGGCTTTTACCTATAATTCACCCCTCCACTTT.

The sample holds a few counts of this clonotype. The chain uses TRBV5-1 and TRBJ2-3; D gene uncertain. The CDR3 consists of 16 residues. The germline V and J ends were trimmed by 0 bases and 0 bases, with 11 bases remaining between them. Germline lookup yields CDR1 SGHRS and CDR2 YFSETQ. DNA for the CDR3: TGCGCCAGCAGCTTGGATACCGGTTTTAGCACAGATACGCAGTATTTT. This encodes CASSLDTGFSTDTQYF.

This clonotype was detected only a few times. This rearrangement joins TRBV2 to TRBJ2-7; D is ambiguous. V was cut by 6 bases and J by 0 bases, with 12 bases left in between. Germline V gene sequence: CDR1 SNHLY, CDR2 FYNNEI. The length of the CDR3 is 14 residues. The CDR3 loop reads CASRGPRSSYEQYF. The DNA for the CDR3 is TGTGCCAGCAGAGGACCGAGGAGCTCCTACGAGCAGTACTTC.

The chain links TRBV28 to TRBJ2-3; unclear D gene. Trimming pared 6 bases from V and 3 bases from J, leaving 10 bases between. Germline CDR1 MDHEN, CDR2 SYDVKM. This CDR3 has 13 amino acids. In DNA form, the CDR3 reads TGTGCCAGCAGCAAGGACCTTACAGATACGCAGTATTTT. Amino acids: CASSKDLTDTQYF.

The CDR3 coding sequence is TGTGCCAGCAGACAGGGTCGAGGGACAGGGGCCACCGGGGAGCTGTTTTTT. Translating it yields CASRQGRGTGATGELFF. This sequence joins TRBV3-1 and TRBJ2-2; 10 bases line up with TRBD1. Trimming at V came to 6 bases and at J to 4 bases, leaving 11 bases not matched to a gene. The CDR3 spans 17 residues. The germline gives CDR1 LGHDT, CDR2 YNNKEL (reference sequence). Supplemented by reference TRBV3-1 and TRBJ2-2, the full variable domain reads DTAVSQTPKYLVTQMGNDKSIKCEQNLGHDTMYWYKQDSKKFLKIMFSYNNKELIINETVPNRFSPKSPDKAHLNLHINSLELGDSAVYFCASRQGRGTGATGELFFGEGSRLTVL.

A few counts support this clonotype. This rearrangement joins TRBV24-1 to TRBJ2-6, with TRBD1 identical over 8 bases. The CDR3 contains 15 residues. CDR1 and CDR2 (germline): KGHDR, SFDVKD. With V trimmed by 11 bases and J by 2 bases, 7 bases remained unmatched. In nucleotides, the CDR3 is TGTGCCATCCAGGGGGCGCAGACTGGGGCCAACGTCCTGACTTTC. Its protein product is CAIQGAQTGANVLTF.

The CDR3 sequence is CASSLERGEVDEQFF. CDR3 coding DNA: TGCGCCAGCAGCTTGGAACGGGGCGAGGTGGATGAGCAGTTCTTC. This chain links TRBV5-1 with TRBJ2-1; D is possibly TRBD1 or TRBD2 (5 bases each). Trimming took off 0 bases at V and 8 bases at J, with 15 bases between the two ends. CDR3 size: 15 residues. Germline CDR1 and CDR2: SGHRS and YFSETQ.